The T cell receptor (beta chain) described here comes from a study of metastatic and nonmetastatic thyroid tumors. Study overall: The authors compared repertoires across blood and tumor or nodule tissue from malignant and benign thyroid patients. General study findings and limits: When malignant thyroid tumors were compared with benign nodules, TCR beta diversity was reportedly significantly higher in the malignant tumors. This held in both blood and tumor samples.

CDR1 is SGHRS, CDR2 YFSETQ, per germline. This CDR3 has 15 amino acids. Trimming took 0 bases from V and 7 from J, leaving 16 bases between them. Source study methods: A distant-metastasis classifier for papillary thyroid cancer was built using CDR3 differences across clinicopathological groups. TCRdb reanalyzed the PCR reads with MiXCR. TCRdb, not the authors, supplied the V and J calls. The sample includes some 7,000 clones, 28% of them seen just once. Notes on this clone: Antigen specificity is unknown.

Until they underwent thyroid surgery, no patient had received any treatment. The receptor comes from a male donor with papillary thyroid cancer or a benign thyroid nodule (not recorded which). Some clones in this sample may be carry-over from other donors' samples. This sequence joins TRBV5-1 and TRBJ1-1, with a tentative D call TRBD1 (5 bases). Source material: adjacent normal tissue. Written as DNA, the CDR3 is TGCGCCAGCAGCTTGGAGAGTTTCGGGACGGATGAAGCTTTCTTT. Amino acids: CASSLESFGTDEAFF.